Listed here is a single T cell receptor beta chain. Its antigen target is currently unknown. No quality values exist for individual bases; no much larger clone is one base distant. In total, approximately 610 healthy bone marrow donors made up the cohort. Cohort members were all nominally healthy when sampled, although unrecorded immune exposures were likely present. The donor was CMV seronegative and belonged to the group of over 350 seronegative cohort members. Each donor provided a peripheral blood sample, and peripheral blood mononuclear cells were used for TCR beta sequencing. The Qiagen DNeasy Blood Extraction Kit was used to extract genomic DNA from the blood cell samples. This specimen comes from a study of cytomegalovirus exposure and HLA in healthy donors (TCRdb year 2017). Context from the whole study: An earlier analysis of approximately 550 of the donors reported 250 to 300 Gb of sequence data and 117 million unique TCR beta sequences from around 200 million T cells. An early release that covered around 590 HLA-typed donors contained around 300 gigabases of sequencing data and tens of millions of unique TCR sequences. The study aimed to test whether signatures of past pathogen exposure could be identified by cataloging public T cell receptors. In the later analysis, no new phenotypic data were used to find candidate immune exposures; instead, reliance was placed on TCR beta sequences and their occurrence across donors. A later analysis re-analyzed previously published TCR beta repertoires from roughly 600 donors and added high-resolution HLA genotyping to study TCR occurrence patterns. Several DR-DQ haplotypes were treated as single units for association and clustering because of strong linkage in the cohort. The T cell repertoires of several hundred subjects were profiled by immunosequencing and related to cytomegalovirus serostatus. Along with the roughly 610-subject first cohort, a separate validation cohort of over a hundred different subjects was used. High-throughput TCR immunosequencing, statistical association of individual TCRs with disease status, and machine learning were combined to predict cytomegalovirus infection status. Every repertoire in the discovery cohort had been generated on one and the same sequencing platform. To decide whether each TCR beta V gene segment behaved as functional or pseudogenic, an earlier analysis of several hundred of the donors relied on high-throughput TCR beta sequencing. HLA typing covered class I and class II loci at four-digit resolution. Donor age, sex, ethnicity and CMV serostatus were compiled together with the repertoire data. Among about 390 genotyped donors of the cohort, an average of about 240,000 unique TCR beta nucleotide sequences were sequenced per donor, around 18% of them non-productive. Typing coverage differed by locus: A, B, C, DRB1 and DQB1 were typed in roughly 620-630 donors, DQA1 in 522, DPA1 in 600 to 610, and DPB1 in 400 to 490. In a later genetic analysis, genome-wide SNP genotypes for about three fifths of the roughly 670 donors were used, and that subset was treated as a discovery cohort. The genetic ancestry cluster associated with self-reported Caucasian donors included 81% of the 398 genotyped donors.

The germline V gene sets CDR1 to MDHEN and CDR2 to SYDVKM. V is cut back by 7 bases and J by 5 bases, with 10 bases in the junction unmatched. Measured from the cysteine to the phenylalanine, the CDR3 is 15 residues long. The CDR3 DNA has 45 bases and is translated from base 1. Results and caveats for the whole study, not just this receptor: While some public TCRs were present in many individuals, most TCR sequences turned up only very rarely across donors. It was suggested by the authors that the approach could potentially be generalized to other disease states and immunological phenotypes. The 87-base-pair reads could not distinguish some IMGT-functional V segments, including TRBV6-2 and TRBV6-3, so those segments were excluded. In the study, 164 TCR beta chains were listed as associated with cytomegalovirus. The presence/absence analyses assumed that sequencing depth was roughly uniform across donors, and that assumption may not be true. A later analysis reported that several top co-occurrence clusters appeared linked to parvovirus B19, influenza, CMV and Epstein-Barr virus. A later analysis associated 16,951 TCR beta sequences with specific HLA alleles at a false discovery rate of 0.05. This cohort had only TCR beta chains sequenced, and the lack of alpha or paired-chain data limited which features could be detected. In an earlier analysis of about 600 of the donors, most TCR beta V segments appeared in productive rearrangements about 90% or about 30% of the time, broadly matching IMGT annotations. Correlated functional status among segregating V segments might be attributable to linkage disequilibrium, but an unknown experimental factor could not be ruled out. The classifier was reported to diagnose cytomegalovirus status with high specificity and sensitivity in both the original cohort and the validation cohort. For the cohort, immune exposure information was limited to CMV serostatus. In a later analysis, HLA-associated TCR beta chains showed more clonal expansion and lower generation probabilities than non-associated chains that were equally common. A further reported finding was that TCR beta sequences accurately predicted the HLA-A and HLA-B alleles for most subjects in the first cohort. Assigning TCR associations to individual alleles was difficult when HLA alleles, especially DR and DQ, strongly co-occurred. Because counts were too low, roughly 16 rarely observed V segments, including chromosome 9 orphons, were left out of the earlier analysis of 587 of the donors. In a later genetic analysis, fewer N-insertions in productive TCRs were reported among donors in an Asian-associated ancestry cluster than the roughly 700-donor mean. In a later genetic analysis, a missense DCLRE1C variant was associated with V-gene and J-gene trimming of TCR beta chains, and the association was replicated in an independent cohort. Because HLA typing was unavailable for some donors at each locus, only the typed subset was used in association tests. A later analysis found that most CMV-associated TCR beta chains appeared HLA-restricted, with HLA associations seemingly driven largely by CMV exposure. A cluster of highly shared sequence variants was judged likely to represent a technical artifact of the sequencing pipeline. A few of the identified cytomegalovirus-associated TCR beta chains were confirmed in vitro to be specific for cytomegalovirus antigens. In a later analysis, the rate of TCR association differed among HLA loci, with DRB1 alleles having the most associated TCRs and HLA-C alleles having the fewest.

Library preparation was by the immunoSEQ multiplex PCR assay. The multiplex PCR relied on a mix of 60 forward primers for TCR Vbeta segments and 13 reverse primers for TCR Jbeta segments. Amplification of the CDR3 region of rearranged TCR beta genes was performed with a multiplex PCR assay on genomic DNA. The amplified TCR beta libraries were sequenced on the Illumina HiSeq System as 87-base-pair reads. Under the source paper's analysis protocol: In a later analysis, roughly 80 million unique TCR beta chains were counted across the approximately 670 repertoires, and about 10 million of these chains were shared by at least two donors. Raw reads were error-corrected and collapsed into unique sequences with a nearest-neighbor algorithm that merged closely related sequences to remove PCR and sequencing errors. V, D and J gene segments were assigned by aligning CDR3 sequences to IMGT reference sequences. For a sequence to be retained, a match of at least six nucleotides to both a V gene segment and a J gene segment was required. A rearrangement was called productive if the CDR3 had no stop codons and remained in frame with V and J, and every other rearrangement was called non-productive. Following IMGT convention, CDR3 was defined as the stretch from the second conserved V-encoded cysteine to the conserved J-encoded phenylalanine. The earlier analysis of 550 to 650 of the donors excluded any sequence lacking an unambiguous match to a single V gene segment. In an earlier analysis of 587 of the donors, V segments were called functional above 56.7% productive rearrangements and were called segregating when the between-donor standard deviation exceeded 5%. A statistical classification framework was built for diagnosing cytomegalovirus status from the catalog of TCR beta chain sequences. In a later analysis, V and J genes were assigned by comparing TCR nucleotide sequences against IMGT/GENE-DB human TR gene sequences. In a later analysis, CDR3 sequences and most-parsimonious VDJ recombination scenarios were assigned using the TCRdist pipeline. In a later analysis, each TCR beta chain was defined by its CDR3 amino acid sequence together with its V-gene family, and reads lacking a unique V-gene family were excluded. A later analysis removed nearly 600 highly shared, low-generation-probability nucleotide sequences to deal with suspected cross-contamination and a sequencing artifact. In a later analysis, a clonal expansion index for each public chain was calculated from normalized within-repertoire ranks of inferred template counts. In a later analysis, generation probabilities were computed with a VDJ recombination model fitted to out-of-frame rearrangements, and the resulting probabilities were checked against IGoR. Hypergeometric tests were used in a later analysis to score TCR-TCR, TCR-HLA and TCR-CMV co-occurrence, with a repertoire-size bias correction applied to the TCR pairs. To estimate false discovery rates, a later analysis permuted the HLA or CMV assignments 20 times. In a later analysis, co-occurring TCRs were grouped using DBSCAN, and TCRdist sequence similarity was added for clustering within HLA-allele-positive subsets. Repertoires with fewer than 30,000 or more than 120,000 public chains were left out of co-occurrence clustering, as were several repertoires with anomalous nucleotide sharing. TCRdb provides this immuneACCESS table in a form limited to in-frame rearrangements. Some clones are lacking; in checked studies, under half of them reflect an unresolved V gene, and why the rest are absent is not known. Clonal size and the V and J genes are those of that table, whereas D and trimming came from the DNA. The sample table holds approximately 110,000 clones, of which about 81% were seen once. The ten largest clonotypes hold less than 1.1% of the sample.

The rearrangement combines TRBV28 with TRBJ1-5; 8 bases in between match TRBD1. The sequence was obtained from a woman aged 25 to 45 in good health and CMV-seronegative. The sequenced material came from PBMCs. The CDR3 region: CASIFSGGVHQPQHF. The DNA sequence is TGTGCCAGCATTTTTTCAGGGGGCGTGCATCAGCCCCAGCATTTT.